This TCR beta chain was observed in a study of shared clonotypes between healthy human individuals. Study-wide points: Shared clonotypes: roughly 4.5% naive CD4, around 4% naive CD8, about 2.2% memory CD4, under 0.5% memory CD8. The genetic and exposure-history diversity represented was limited by few donors.

Each sorted subset replicate got 200 ng genomic DNA, around 29,000 genomes. Assay used: immunoSEQ multiplex PCR; TCRdb lists only in-frame clones, some missing. The data hold millions of clones, with 90% to 95% observed a single time. On this clone: Its antigen remains unidentified.

The specimen sequenced was naive CD4+ T cells sorted from blood. Regarding subset: CD45RA+ positively selected. This receptor was obtained from a man aged 18 to 35 in good health.

CDR3 bases: TGCGCCAGCACCTGGGACAGGGGCTACGAGCAGTACTTC. Amino acid sequence: CASTWDRGYEQYF. J is TRBJ2-7 and V is TRBV5-1, with 10 bases that match TRBD1. In germline, CDR1 is SGHRS, CDR2 YFSETQ. V was clipped by 6 bases and J by 3 bases; unmatched bases: 3. The CDR3 contains 13 residues.